Listed below are T cell receptor beta chains from one sample, sequenced in a study of CD4 T cells in relation to SARS-CoV-2 and coronaviruses. Produced via immunoSEQ multiplex PCR; TCRdb's table is partial and in-frame only. The data show tens of thousands of clones, 86% seen once. Sequenced input: memory CD4+ T cells from PBMCs. The receptors stem from a human donor in good health. The CDR3 runs from the conserved cysteine through the conserved F or W. Each record gives: V gene, clone size, D gene, J gene, CDR3 protein, CDR3 DNA. The D gene is left open where the match is weak. For some rows the clone size is stated as once, few or many, or as a class when expanded; others skip it.

TRBV5-4,NA,NA,TRBJ2-1,CASSSPGAANEQFF,TGTGCCAGCAGCTCACCAGGGGCGGCCAATGAGCAGTTCTTC
TRBV7-3,NA,NA,TRBJ1-2,CASSLGGSDYGYTF,TGTGCCAGCAGCTTAGGGGGGTCCGACTATGGCTACACCTTC
TRBV13,NA,NA,TRBJ1-2,CASSSLLQGGGYTF,TGTGCCAGCAGCTCACTTTTGCAGGGCGGGGGCTACACCTTC
TRBV7-2,NA,NA,TRBJ2-7,CASSLGGAGTHEEQYF,TGTGCCAGCAGCTTAGGGGGGGCGGGTACGCATGAGGAGCAGTACTTC
TRBV29-1,NA,NA,TRBJ2-5,CSARQPRETQYF,TGCAGCGCTAGACAGCCAAGGGAGACCCAGTACTTC
TRBV7-3,once,NA,TRBJ2-1,CASSSQRSLRGNEQFF,TGTGCCAGCAGCTCTCAGCGATCCCTTAGAGGCAATGAGCAGTTCTTC
TRBV5-1,once,TRBD1,TRBJ1-2,CASEEGQGGYGYTF,TGCGCCAGCGAGGAAGGACAGGGAGGCTATGGCTACACCTTC
TRBV28,NA,NA,TRBJ1-2,CASSLWVYGYTF,TGTGCCAGCAGTTTATGGGTCTATGGCTACACCTTC
TRBV30,NA,TRBD2,TRBJ2-1,CAWSGTSGRARNEQFF,TGTGCCTGGAGTGGGACTAGCGGGAGGGCTAGGAATGAGCAGTTCTTC
TRBV19,once,NA,TRBJ2-1,CASSTTLARVINEQFF,TGTGCCAGTAGTACAACCCTAGCGAGGGTTATAAATGAGCAGTTCTTC
TRBV10-1,NA,TRBD2,TRBJ2-7,CASSVRGRAYEQYF,TGCGCCAGCAGTGTACGCGGGAGAGCCTACGAGCAGTACTTC
TRBV28,few,NA,TRBJ1-3,CASTKGGAPSSGNTIYF,TGTGCCAGCACTAAAGGGGGGGCTCCGAGCTCTGGAAACACCATATATTTT
TRBV30,once,TRBD1,TRBJ2-7,CAGGTGSGSYEQYF,TGTGCCGGTGGGACAGGCAGTGGGTCCTACGAGCAGTACTTC
TRBV24-1,NA,NA,TRBJ1-1,CATSDSRTFSAFF,TGTGCCACCAGTGATTCACGGACGTTCTCGGCTTTCTTT
TRBV5-1,few,NA,TRBJ1-2,CASSWTGSAGGPYYGYTF,TGCGCCAGCAGCTGGACGGGATCGGCGGGGGGCCCTTACTATGGCTACACCTTC
TRBV6-7,NA,TRBD2,TRBJ2-2,CASSYRGLPGLAGDTGELFF,TGTGCCAGCAGTTATAGGGGGCTTCCGGGACTAGCGGGAGACACCGGGGAGCTGTTTTTT